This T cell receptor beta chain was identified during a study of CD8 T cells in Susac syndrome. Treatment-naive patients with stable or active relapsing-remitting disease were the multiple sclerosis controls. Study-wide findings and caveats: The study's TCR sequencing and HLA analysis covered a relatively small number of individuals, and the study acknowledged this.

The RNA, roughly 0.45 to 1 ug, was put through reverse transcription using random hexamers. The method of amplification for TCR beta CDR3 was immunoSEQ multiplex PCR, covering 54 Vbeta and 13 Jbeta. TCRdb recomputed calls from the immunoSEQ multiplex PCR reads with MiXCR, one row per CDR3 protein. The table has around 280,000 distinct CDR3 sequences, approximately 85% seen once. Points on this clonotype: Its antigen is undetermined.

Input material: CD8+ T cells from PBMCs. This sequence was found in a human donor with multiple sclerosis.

CDR3 in DNA: TGCAGTGCTAGGGGCGGGAGCGGGACAGATACGCAGTATTTT. Residues: CSARGGSGTDTQYF. This chain connects TRBV20-1 to TRBJ2-3; TRBD2 aligns across 7 bases. CDR1 and CDR2 (germline): DFQATT, SNEGSKA (reference sequence). This CDR3 has 14 residues. V gave up 3 bases and J gave up 3 bases; unmatched junction bases: 6.